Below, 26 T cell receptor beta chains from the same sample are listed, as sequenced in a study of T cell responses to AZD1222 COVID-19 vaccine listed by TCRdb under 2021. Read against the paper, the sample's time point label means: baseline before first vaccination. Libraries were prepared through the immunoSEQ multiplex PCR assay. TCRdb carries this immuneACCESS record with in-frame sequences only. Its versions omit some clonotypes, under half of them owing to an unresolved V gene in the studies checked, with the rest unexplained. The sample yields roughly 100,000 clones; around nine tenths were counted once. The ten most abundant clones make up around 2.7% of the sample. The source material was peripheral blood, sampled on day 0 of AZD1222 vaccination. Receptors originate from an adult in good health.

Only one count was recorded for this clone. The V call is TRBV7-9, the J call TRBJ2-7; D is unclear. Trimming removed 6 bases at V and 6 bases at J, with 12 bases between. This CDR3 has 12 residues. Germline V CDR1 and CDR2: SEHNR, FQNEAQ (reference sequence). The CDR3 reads CASSRDLGEQYF. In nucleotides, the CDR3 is TGTGCCAGCAGTCGCGACTTGGGCGAGCAGTACTTC.

The CDR3 sequence is CASSLAGGPLHEQYF. The CDR3 coding sequence is TGTGCCAGCAGTTTAGCGGGGGGGCCTCTCCACGAGCAGTACTTC. This chain uses TRBV27 with TRBJ2-7; TRBD2 aligns across 9 bases. Germline V CDR1 and CDR2: MNHEY, SMNVEV (reference sequence). The CDR3 has 15 amino acids. V gave up 2 bases and J gave up 5 bases; unmatched junction bases: 7.

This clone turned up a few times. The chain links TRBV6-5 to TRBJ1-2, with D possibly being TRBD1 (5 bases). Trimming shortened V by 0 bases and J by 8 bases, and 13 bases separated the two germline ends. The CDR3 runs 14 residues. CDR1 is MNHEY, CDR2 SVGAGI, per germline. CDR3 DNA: TGTGCCAGCAGTTACTCATCGAGGGGTAACGGCTACACCTTC. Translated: CASSYSSRGNGYTF.

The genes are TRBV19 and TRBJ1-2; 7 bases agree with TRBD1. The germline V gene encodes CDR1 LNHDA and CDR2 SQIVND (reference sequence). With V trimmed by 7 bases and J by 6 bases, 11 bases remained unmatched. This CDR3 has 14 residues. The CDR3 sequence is CASTYGRQGHGYTF. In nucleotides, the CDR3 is TGTGCCAGTACCTATGGTAGACAGGGCCATGGCTACACCTTC.

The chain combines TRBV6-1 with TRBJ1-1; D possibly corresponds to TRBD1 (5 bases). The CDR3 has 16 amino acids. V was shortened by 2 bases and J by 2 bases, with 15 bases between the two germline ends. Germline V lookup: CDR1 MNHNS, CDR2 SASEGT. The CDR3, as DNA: TGTGCCAGCAGTGAACCAGCGGCGGGGGTAAACACTGAAGCTTTCTTT. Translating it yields CASSEPAAGVNTEAFF.

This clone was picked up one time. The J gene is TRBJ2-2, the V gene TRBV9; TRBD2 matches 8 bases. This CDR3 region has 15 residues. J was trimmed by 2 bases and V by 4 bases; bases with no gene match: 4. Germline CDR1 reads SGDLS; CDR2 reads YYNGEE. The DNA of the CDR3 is TGTGCCAGCAGCACTCGGGGGGGTAACACCGGGGAGCTGTTTTTT. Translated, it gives CASSTRGGNTGELFF.

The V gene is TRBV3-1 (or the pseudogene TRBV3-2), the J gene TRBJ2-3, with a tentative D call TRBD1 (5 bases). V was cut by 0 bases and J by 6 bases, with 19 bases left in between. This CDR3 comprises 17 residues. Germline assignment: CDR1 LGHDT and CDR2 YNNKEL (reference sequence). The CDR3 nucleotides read TGTGCCAGCAGCCAAGATCCAGCAGGGAAAGTCGGGGATACGCAGTATTTT. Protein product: CASSQDPAGKVGDTQYF.

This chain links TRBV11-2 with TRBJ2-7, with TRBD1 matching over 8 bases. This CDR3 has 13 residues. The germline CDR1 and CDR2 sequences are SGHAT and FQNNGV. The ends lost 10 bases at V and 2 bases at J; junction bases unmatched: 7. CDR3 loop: CATRDRRAYEQYF. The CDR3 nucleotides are TGTGCCACACGGGACAGGAGGGCCTACGAGCAGTACTTC.

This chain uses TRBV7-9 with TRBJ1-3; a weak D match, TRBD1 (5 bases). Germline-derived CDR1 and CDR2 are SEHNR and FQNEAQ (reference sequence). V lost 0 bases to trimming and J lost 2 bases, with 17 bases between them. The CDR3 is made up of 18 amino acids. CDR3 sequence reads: CASSLARSGNSPGNTIYF. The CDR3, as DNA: TGTGCCAGCAGCTTAGCGCGTTCAGGGAATTCGCCTGGAAACACCATATATTTT.

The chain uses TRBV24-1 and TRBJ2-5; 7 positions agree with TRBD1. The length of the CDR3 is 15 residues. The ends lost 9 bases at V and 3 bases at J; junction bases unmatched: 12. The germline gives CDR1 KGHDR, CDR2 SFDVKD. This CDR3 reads CATGHGAQGKETQYF. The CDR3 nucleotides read TGTGCCACCGGCCATGGGGCACAGGGGAAAGAGACCCAGTACTTC.

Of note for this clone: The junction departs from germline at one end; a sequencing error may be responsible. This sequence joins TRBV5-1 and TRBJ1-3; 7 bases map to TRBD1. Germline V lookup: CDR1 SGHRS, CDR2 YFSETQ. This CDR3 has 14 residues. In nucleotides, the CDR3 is TGTGCCAGCAGCTTCGGGACAGCTGGAAACACCATATATTTT. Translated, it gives CASSFGTAGNTIYF.

The CDR3 loop reads CASRKPDRAEAFF. The CDR3 DNA sequence: TGTGCCAGCAGGAAACCGGACAGGGCTGAAGCTTTCTTT. The chain is built from TRBV2 and TRBJ1-1; 8 bases are a match to TRBD1. Germline V gene sequence: CDR1 SNHLY, CDR2 FYNNEI. V lost 6 bases to trimming and J lost 6 bases; unmatched junction nucleotides: 6. There are 13 residues in the CDR3. Combining the CDR3 with reference TRBV2 and TRBJ1-1 gives the whole variable domain EPEVTQTPSHQVTQMGQEVILRCVPISNHLYFYWYRQILGQKVEFLVSFYNNEISEKSEIFDDQFSVERPDGSNFTLKIRSTKLEDSAMYFCASRKPDRAEAFFGQGTRLTVV.

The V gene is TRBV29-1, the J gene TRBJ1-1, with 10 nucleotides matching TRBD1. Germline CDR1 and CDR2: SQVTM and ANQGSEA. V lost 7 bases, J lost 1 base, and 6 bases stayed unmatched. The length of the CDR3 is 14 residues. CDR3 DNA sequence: TGCAGCGCCCGACAGGGGGCTAGGAACACTGAAGCTTTCTTT. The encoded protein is CSARQGARNTEAFF.

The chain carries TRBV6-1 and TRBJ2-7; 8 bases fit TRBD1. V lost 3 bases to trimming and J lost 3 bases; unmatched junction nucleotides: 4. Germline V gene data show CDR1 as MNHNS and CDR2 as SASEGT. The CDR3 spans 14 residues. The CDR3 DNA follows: TGTGCCAGCAGTGACGGGACAGGCCTCTACGAGCAGTACGTC. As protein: CASSDGTGLYEQYV.

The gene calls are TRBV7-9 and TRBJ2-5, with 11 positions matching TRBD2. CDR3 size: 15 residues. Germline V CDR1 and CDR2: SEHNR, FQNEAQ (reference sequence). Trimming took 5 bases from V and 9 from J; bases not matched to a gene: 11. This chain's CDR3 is CASSPGLAAIGPQYF. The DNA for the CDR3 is TGTGCCAGCAGCCCGGGACTAGCGGCCATTGGGCCCCAGTACTTC.

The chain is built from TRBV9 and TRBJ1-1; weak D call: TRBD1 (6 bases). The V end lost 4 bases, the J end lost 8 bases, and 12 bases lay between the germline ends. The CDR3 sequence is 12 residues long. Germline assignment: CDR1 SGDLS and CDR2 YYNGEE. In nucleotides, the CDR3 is TGTGCCAGCAGCCCCCCAGGACAGGAAGCTTTCTTT. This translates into CASSPPGQEAFF.

The CDR3 loop reads CASSRTGVDTGELFF. In DNA form, the CDR3 reads TGTGCCAGCAGCCGGACAGGGGTTGACACCGGGGAGCTGTTTTTT. The gene calls are TRBV11-3 and TRBJ2-2, with 9 positions matching TRBD1. Germline V gene data show CDR1 as SGHNT and CDR2 as YENEEA. The CDR3 runs 15 residues. After removal of 5 bases from V and 3 bases from J, the junction contained 4 bases not matched to a gene.

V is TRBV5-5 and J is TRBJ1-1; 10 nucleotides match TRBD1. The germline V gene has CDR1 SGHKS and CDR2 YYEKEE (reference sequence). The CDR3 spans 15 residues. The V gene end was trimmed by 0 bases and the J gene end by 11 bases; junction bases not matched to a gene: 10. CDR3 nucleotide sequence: TGTGCCAGCAGCTTGGGTAATGTGGGGACAGGGGCGGCTTTCTTT. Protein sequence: CASSLGNVGTGAAFF. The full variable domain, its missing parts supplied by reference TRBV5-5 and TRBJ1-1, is DAGVTQSPTHLIKTRGQQVTLRCSPISGHKSVSWYQQVLGQGPQFIFQYYEKEERGRGNFPDRFSARQFPNYSSELNVNALLLGDSALYLCASSLGNVGTGAAFFGQGTRLTVV.

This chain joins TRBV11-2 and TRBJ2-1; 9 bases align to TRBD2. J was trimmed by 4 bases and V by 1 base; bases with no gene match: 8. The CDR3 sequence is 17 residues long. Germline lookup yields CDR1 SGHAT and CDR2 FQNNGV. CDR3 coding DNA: TGTGCCAGCAGCTTAGGGAAACTAGCGGGTACATACAATGAGCAGTTCTTC. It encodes CASSLGKLAGTYNEQFF.

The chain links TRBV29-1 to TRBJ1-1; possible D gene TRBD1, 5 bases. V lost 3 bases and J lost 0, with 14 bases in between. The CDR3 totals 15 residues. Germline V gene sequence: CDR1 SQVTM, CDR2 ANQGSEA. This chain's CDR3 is CSVDRDPQLNTEAFF. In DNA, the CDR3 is TGCAGCGTTGATCGGGACCCACAATTGAACACTGAAGCTTTCTTT.

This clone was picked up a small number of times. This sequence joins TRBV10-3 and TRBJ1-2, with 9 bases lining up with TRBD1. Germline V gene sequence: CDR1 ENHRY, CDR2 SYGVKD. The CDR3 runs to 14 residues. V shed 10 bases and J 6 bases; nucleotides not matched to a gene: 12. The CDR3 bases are TGTGCCACTTTCAACAGGGGGCGTTCACATGGCTACACCTTC. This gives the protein CATFNRGRSHGYTF.

The CDR3 DNA reads as TGTGCCAGCAGTACATACTCCCGGGACAGGGGATTCAATCAGCCCCAGCATTTT. This sequence encodes CASSTYSRDRGFNQPQHF. This chain joins TRBV6-2 or TRBV6-3 and TRBJ1-5; 10 bases agree with TRBD1. Germline trimming cut 5 bases from V and 3 bases from J; bases unmatched to any gene: 13. The CDR3 has 18 amino acids. Germline CDR1 and CDR2: MNHEY and SVGEGT.

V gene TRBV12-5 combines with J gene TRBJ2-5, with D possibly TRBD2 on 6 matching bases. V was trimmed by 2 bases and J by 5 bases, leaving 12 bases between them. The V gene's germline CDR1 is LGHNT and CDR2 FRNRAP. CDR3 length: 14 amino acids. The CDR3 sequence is CASGLLAGRETQYF. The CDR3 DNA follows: TGTGCTAGTGGTTTGCTGGCAGGGAGGGAGACCCAGTACTTC.

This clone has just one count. CDR3 DNA: TGTGCCGTTATCATGCGGGGCGGGGGGCTCCAAGAGACCCAGTACTTC. Amino acids: CAVIMRGGGLQETQYF. The chain couples TRBV2 to TRBJ2-5; TRBD2 matches at 8 bases. The V and J ends lost 11 bases and 1 base, in that order; junction bases with no gene match: 15. The CDR3 runs 16 residues. Germline loops: CDR1 SNHLY, CDR2 FYNNEI.

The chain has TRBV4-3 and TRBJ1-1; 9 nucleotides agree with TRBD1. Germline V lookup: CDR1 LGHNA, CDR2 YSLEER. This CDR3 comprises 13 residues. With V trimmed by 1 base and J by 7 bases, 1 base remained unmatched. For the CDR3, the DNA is TGCGCCAGCAGCCAAGGACAGGGGGTTGAAGCTTTCTTT. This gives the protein CASSQGQGVEAFF.

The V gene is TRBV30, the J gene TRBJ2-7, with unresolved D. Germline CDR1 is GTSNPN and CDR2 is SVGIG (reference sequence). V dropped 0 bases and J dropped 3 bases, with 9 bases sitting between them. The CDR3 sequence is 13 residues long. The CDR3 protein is CAWSVGQNYEQYV. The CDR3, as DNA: TGTGCCTGGAGTGTAGGGCAGAACTACGAGCAGTACGTC.